This TCR beta chain was sequenced in a study of shared clonotypes between healthy human individuals. TCRdb keeps only in-frame clones here, not all; method: immunoSEQ multiplex PCR. Here the sample spans 2 million to 3 million clones, more than 85% being singletons. Germline loops: CDR1 SGHTA, CDR2 FQGNSA. The CDR3 totals 14 residues. The V segment lost 4 bases and the J segment 5 bases; nucleotides outside the gene matches: 5. As regards this clone: Its antigen is currently unknown.

Study observations and caveats: The naive CD4 repertoires of several donors were compared, and 5% to 6.5% of clonotypes were shared. Clonotype sharing levels among donors were expected to vary with sequencing depth. On the whole, naive subsets had larger estimated richness than memory subsets had.

The sequenced material came from naive CD4+ T cells from PBMCs. Subset described: CD45RA+ positively selected. The chain combines TRBV7-2 with TRBJ2-1; 7 bases are a match to TRBD2. The receptor was isolated from a man between 18 and 29 years old in good health. Some clones in this sample may be carry-over from other donors' samples. CDR3 loop: CASSYQAGDNEQFF. CDR3 bases: TGTGCCAGCAGCTACCAGGCGGGGGACAATGAGCAGTTCTTC.